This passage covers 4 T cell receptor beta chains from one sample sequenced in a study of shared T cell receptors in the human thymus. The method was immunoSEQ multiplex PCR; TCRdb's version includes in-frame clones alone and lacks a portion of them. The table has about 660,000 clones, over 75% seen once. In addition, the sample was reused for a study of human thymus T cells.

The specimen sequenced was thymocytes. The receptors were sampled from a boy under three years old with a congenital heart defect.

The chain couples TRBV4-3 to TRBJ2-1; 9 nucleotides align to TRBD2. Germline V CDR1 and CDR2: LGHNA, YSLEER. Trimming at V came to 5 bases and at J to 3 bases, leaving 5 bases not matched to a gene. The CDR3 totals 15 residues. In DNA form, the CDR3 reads TGCGCCAGCAGCACGAAGCGGGAGGTCTACAATGAGCAGTTCTTC. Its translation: CASSTKREVYNEQFF.

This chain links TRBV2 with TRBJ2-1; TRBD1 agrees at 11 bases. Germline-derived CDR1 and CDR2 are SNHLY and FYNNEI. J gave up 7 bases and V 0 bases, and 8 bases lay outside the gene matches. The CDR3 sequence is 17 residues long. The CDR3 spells CASSEALRTGGLNEQFF. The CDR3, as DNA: TGTGCCAGCAGTGAAGCGCTCCGGACAGGGGGCCTGAATGAGCAGTTCTTC.

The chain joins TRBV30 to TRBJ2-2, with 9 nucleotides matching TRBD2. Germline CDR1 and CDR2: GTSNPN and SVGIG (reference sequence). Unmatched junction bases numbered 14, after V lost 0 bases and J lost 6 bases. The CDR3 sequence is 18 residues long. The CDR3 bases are TGTGCCTGGAGTGTGTTAGCGGGAGATCGGTGGGGCGCCGGGGAGCTGTTTTTT. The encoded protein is CAWSVLAGDRWGAGELFF.

CDR3 loop: CASSPQRDRSRDEQYF. The CDR3 bases are TGCGCCAGCAGCCCGCAACGGGACAGGTCGCGGGACGAGCAGTACTTC. This chain connects TRBV4-1 to TRBJ2-7; 8 nucleotides line up with TRBD1. This CDR3 spans 16 amino acids. V was clipped by 4 bases and J by 5 bases; unmatched bases: 13. CDR1 MGHRA and CDR2 YSYEKL come from the germline V gene.